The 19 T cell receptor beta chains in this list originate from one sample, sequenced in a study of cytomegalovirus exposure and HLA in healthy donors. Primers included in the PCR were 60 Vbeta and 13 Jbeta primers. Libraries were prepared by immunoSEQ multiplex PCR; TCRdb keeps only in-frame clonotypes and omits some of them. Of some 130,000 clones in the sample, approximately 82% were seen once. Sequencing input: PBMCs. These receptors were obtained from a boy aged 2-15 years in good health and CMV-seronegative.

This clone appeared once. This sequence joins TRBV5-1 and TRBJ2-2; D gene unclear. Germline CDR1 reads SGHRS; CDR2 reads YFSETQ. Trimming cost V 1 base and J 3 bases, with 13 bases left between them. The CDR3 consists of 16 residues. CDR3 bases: TGCGCCAGCAGCTTGATCCTCTTCCCCGACACCGGGGAGCTGTTTTTT. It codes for CASSLILFPDTGELFF.

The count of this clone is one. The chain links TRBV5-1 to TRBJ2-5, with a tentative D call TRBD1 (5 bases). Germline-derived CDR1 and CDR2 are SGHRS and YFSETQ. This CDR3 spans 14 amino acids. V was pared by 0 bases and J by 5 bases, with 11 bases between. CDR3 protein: CASSLDRPAETQYF. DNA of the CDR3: TGCGCCAGCAGCTTGGACAGGCCGGCGGAGACCCAGTACTTC.

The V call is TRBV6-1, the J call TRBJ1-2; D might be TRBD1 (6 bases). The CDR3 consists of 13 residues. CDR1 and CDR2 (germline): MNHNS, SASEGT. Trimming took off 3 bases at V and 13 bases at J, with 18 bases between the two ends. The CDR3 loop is CASSEGRGPWSTF. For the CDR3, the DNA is TGTGCCAGCAGTGAGGGCAGGGGCCCGTGGAGCACCTTC.

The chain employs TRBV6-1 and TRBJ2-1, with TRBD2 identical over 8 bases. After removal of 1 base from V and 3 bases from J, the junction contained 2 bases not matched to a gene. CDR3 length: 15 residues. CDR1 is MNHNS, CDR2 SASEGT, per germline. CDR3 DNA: TGTGCCAGCAGTGAAGACAGCGGGAGCTACAATGAGCAGTTCTTC. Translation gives CASSEDSGSYNEQFF.

The CDR3 DNA reads TGTGCCACCCGGCCGGGACAGGTTGCGTGGGAGCAGTTCTTC. This encodes CATRPGQVAWEQFF. This chain connects TRBV6-1 to TRBJ2-1; TRBD1 matches at 8 bases. Germline V lookup: CDR1 MNHNS, CDR2 SASEGT. CDR3 length equals 14 residues. Losses at the gene ends were 10 bases for V and 10 bases for J; bases not matched to a gene: 15.

The CDR3 DNA reads as TGCGCCAGCAGCCAACGAGACAGGGGGCAAAACACCGGGGAGCTGTTTTTT. It is translated as CASSQRDRGQNTGELFF. The chain uses TRBV4-1 and TRBJ2-2; the match to TRBD1 covers 10 bases. From germline, CDR1 is MGHRA and CDR2 YSYEKL. V was pared by 2 bases and J by 2 bases, with 5 bases of the junction left unmatched. The CDR3 is 17 amino acids.

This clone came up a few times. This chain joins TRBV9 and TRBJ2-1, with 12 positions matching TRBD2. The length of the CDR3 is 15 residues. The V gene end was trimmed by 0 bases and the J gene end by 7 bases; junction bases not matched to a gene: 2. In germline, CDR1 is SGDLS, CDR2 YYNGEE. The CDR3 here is CASSVEGTSGNEQFF. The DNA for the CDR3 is TGTGCCAGCAGCGTAGAGGGGACTAGCGGGAATGAGCAGTTCTTC.

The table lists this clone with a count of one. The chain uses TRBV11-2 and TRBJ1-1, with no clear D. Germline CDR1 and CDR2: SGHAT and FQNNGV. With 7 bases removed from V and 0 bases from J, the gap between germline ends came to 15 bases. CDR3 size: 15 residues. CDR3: CASTAVRHLNTEAFF. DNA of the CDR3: TGTGCCAGCACCGCAGTACGACATCTGAACACTGAAGCTTTCTTT.

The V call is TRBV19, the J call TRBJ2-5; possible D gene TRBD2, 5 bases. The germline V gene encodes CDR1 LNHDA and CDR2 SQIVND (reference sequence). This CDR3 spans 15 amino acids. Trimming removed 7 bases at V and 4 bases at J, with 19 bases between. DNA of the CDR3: TGTGCCAGTAAAATAAAGGGAGAACCGCCAGAGACCCAGTACTTC. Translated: CASKIKGEPPETQYF.

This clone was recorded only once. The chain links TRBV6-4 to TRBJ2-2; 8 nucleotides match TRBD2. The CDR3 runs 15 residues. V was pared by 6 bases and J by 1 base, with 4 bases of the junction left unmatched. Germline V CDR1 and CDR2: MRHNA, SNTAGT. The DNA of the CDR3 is TGTGCCAGCAGCGAAACTAGCGGGAACACCGGGGAGCTGTTTTTT. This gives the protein CASSETSGNTGELFF.

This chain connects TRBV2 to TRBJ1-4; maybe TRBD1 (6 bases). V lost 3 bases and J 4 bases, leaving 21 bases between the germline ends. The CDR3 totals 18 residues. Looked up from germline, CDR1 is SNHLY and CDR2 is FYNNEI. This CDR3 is CASSESSGGNENNEKLFF. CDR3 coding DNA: TGTGCCAGCAGTGAGAGTTCGGGGGGCAACGAAAATAATGAAAAACTGTTTTTT.

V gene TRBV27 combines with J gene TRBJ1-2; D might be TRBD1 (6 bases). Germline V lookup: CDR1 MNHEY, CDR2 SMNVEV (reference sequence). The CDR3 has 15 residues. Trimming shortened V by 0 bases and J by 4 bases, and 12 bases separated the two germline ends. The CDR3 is CASSLSTDRLYGYTF. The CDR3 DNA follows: TGTGCCAGCAGTTTATCCACCGACAGGCTCTATGGCTACACCTTC.

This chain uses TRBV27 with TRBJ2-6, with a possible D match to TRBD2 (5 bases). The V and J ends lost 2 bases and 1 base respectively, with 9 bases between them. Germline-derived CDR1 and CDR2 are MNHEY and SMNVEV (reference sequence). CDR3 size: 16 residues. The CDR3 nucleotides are TGTGCCAGCAGTTTACGGACTCTTTCTGGGGCCAACGTCCTGACTTTC. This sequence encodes CASSLRTLSGANVLTF.

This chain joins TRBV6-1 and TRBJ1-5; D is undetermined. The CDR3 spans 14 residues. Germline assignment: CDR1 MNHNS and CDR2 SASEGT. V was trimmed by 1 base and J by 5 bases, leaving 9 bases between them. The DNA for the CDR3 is TGTGCCAGCAGTGAAGGGGCAGACCATCAGCCCCAGCATTTT. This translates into CASSEGADHQPQHF.

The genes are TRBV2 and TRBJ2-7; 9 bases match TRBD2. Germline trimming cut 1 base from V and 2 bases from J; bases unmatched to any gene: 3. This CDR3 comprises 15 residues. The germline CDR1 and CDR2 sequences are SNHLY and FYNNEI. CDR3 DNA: TGTGCCAGCAGTGAAGGGGCGGGAGGGACCTACGAGCAGTACGTC. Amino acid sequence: CASSEGAGGTYEQYV.

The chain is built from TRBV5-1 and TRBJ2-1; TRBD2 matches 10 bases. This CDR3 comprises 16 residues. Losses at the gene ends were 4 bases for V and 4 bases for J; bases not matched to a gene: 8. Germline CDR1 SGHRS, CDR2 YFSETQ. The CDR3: CASSPRASGGYNEQFF. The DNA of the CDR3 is TGCGCCAGCAGCCCGCGGGCTAGCGGGGGTTACAATGAGCAGTTCTTC. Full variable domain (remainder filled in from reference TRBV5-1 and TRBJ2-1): KAGVTQTPRYLIKTRGQQVTLSCSPISGHRSVSWYQQTPGQGLQFLFEYFSETQRNKGNFPGRFSGRQFSNSRSEMNVSTLELGDSALYLCASSPRASGGYNEQFFGPGTRLTVL.

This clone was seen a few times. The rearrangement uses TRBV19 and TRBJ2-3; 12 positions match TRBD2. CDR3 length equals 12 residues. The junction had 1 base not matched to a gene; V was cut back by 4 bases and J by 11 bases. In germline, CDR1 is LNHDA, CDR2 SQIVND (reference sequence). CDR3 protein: CASSRGLAGQYF. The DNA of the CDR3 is TGTGCCAGTAGTAGGGGACTAGCGGGGCAGTATTTT.

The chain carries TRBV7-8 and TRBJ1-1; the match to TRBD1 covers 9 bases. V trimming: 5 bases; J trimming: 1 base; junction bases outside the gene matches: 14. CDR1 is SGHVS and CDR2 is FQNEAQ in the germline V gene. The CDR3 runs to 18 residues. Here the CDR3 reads CASSPGTGMIEGNTEAFF. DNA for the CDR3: TGTGCCAGCAGCCCAGGGACAGGGATGATAGAAGGGAACACTGAAGCTTTCTTT.

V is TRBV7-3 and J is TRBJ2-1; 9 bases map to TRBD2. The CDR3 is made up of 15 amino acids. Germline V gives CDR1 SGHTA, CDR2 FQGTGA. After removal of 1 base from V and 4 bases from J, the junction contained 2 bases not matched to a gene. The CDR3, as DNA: TGTGCCAGCAGCTTAATAGCGGGGGATTACAATGAGCAGTTCTTC. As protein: CASSLIAGDYNEQFF.